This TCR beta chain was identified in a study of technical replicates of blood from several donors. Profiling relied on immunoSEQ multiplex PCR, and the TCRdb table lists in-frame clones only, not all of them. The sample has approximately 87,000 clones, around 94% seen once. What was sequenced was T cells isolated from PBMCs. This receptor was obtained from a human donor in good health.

The CDR3: CASSFGGGTPYEQYF. DNA of the CDR3: TGTGCCAGCAGCTTTGGAGGAGGGACCCCATACGAGCAGTACTTC. The chain is built from TRBV7-2 and TRBJ2-7; possibly TRBD2 for D (6 bases). CDR1 is SGHTA and CDR2 is FQGNSA in the germline V gene. The CDR3 loop spans 15 amino acids. V was pared by 3 bases and J by 4 bases, with 16 bases between.